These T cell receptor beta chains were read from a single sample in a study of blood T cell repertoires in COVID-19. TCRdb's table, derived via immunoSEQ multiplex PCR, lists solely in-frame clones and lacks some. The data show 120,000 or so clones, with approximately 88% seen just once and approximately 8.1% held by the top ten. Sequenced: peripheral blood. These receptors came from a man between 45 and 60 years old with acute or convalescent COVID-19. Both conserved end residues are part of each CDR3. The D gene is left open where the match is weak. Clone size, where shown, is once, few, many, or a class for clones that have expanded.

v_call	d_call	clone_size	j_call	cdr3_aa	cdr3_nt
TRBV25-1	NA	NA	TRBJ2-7	CASIPWDFSSYEQYF	TGTGCCAGCATCCCCTGGGACTTTAGCTCCTACGAGCAGTACTTC
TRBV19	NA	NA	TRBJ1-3	CASSTGISGNTIYF	TGTGCCAGTAGTACGGGAATCTCTGGAAACACCATATATTTT
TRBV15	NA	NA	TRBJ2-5	CATSRDRQETQYF	TGTGCCACCAGCAGAGATCGCCAAGAGACCCAGTACTTC
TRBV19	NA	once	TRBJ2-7	CASSNGDKRYEQYF	TGTGCCAGTAGCAACGGGGACAAACGATACGAGCAGTACTTC
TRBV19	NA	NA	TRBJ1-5	CASTPMGGNQPQHF	TGTGCCAGTACCCCGATGGGCGGCAATCAGCCCCAGCATTTT
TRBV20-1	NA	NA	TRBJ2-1	CSASGDSAGSVGQFF	TGCAGTGCTAGTGGGGACTCGGCGGGCTCAGTGGGGCAGTTCTTC
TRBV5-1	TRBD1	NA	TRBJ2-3	CASGDTGQGADTQYF	TGCGCCAGCGGGGACACGGGACAGGGCGCAGATACGCAGTATTTT
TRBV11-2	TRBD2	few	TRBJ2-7	CASSLREGYEQYF	TGTGCCAGCAGCTTACGGGAGGGTTACGAGCAGTACTTC
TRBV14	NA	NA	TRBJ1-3	CASSPLGKTGNTIYF	TGTGCCAGCAGCCCCCTCGGGAAAACTGGAAACACCATATATTTT
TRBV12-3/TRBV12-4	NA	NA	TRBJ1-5	CASSHTGPQHF	TGTGCCAGCAGTCACACAGGGCCCCAGCATTTT
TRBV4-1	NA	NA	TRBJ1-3	CASRGSSSGNTIYF	TGCGCCAGCAGGGGGAGCTCCAGTGGAAACACCATATATTTT
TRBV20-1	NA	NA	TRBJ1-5	CSASPGIGNQPQHF	TGCAGTGCTAGTCCAGGTATAGGCAATCAGCCCCAGCATTTT
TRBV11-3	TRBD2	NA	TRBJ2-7	CASSSFTFSGSSYEQYF	TGTGCCAGCAGCTCATTTACATTTAGCGGGAGCTCCTACGAGCAGTACTTC
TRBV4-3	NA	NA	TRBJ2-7	CASSQASGPYEQYF	TGCGCCAGCAGCCAAGCCTCAGGGCCCTACGAGCAGTACTTC
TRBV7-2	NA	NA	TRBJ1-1	CASSLTGYTEAFF	TGTGCCAGCAGCTTAACAGGGTACACTGAAGCTTTCTTT